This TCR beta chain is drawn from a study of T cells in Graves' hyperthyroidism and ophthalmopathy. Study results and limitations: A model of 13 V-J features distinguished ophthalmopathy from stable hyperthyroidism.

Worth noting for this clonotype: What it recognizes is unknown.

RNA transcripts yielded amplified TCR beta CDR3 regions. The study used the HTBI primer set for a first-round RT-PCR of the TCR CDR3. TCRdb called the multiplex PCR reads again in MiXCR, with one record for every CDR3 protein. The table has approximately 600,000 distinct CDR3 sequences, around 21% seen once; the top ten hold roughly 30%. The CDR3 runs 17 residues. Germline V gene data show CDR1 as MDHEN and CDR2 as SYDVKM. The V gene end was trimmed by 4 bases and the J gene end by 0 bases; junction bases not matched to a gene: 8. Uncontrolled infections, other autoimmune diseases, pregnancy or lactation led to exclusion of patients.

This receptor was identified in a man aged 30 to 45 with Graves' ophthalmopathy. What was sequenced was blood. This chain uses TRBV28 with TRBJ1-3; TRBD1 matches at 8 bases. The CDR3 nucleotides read TGTGCCAGCAGTTACGCAACGACAGGGGTCTCTGGAAACACCATATATTTT. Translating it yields CASSYATTGVSGNTIYF.